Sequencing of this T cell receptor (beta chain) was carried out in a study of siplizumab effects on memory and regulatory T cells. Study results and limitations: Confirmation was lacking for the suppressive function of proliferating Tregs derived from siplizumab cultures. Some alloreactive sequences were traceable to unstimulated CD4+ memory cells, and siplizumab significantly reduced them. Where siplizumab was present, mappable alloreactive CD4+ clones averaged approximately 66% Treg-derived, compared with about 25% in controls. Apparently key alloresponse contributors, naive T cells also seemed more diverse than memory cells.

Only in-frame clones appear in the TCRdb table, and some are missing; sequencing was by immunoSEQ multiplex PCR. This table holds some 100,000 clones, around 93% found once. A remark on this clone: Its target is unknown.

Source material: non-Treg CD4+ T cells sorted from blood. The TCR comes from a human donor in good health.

The CDR3 bases are TGTGCCAGCAGCCCGGGCGGAGCTGAAGCTTTCTTT. Protein product: CASSPGGAEAFF. The chain recombines TRBV7-3 with TRBJ1-1; unclear D gene. This CDR3 contains 12 residues. The germline V gene encodes CDR1 SGHTA and CDR2 FQGTGA. Trimming shortened V by 5 bases and J by 6 bases, and 10 bases separated the two germline ends. Combining the CDR3 with reference TRBV7-3 and TRBJ1-1 gives the whole variable domain GAGVSQTPSNKVTEKGKYVELRCDPISGHTALYWYRQSLGQGPEFLIYFQGTGAADDSGLPNDRFFAVRPEGSVSTLKIQRTERGDSAVYLCASSPGGAEAFFGQGTRLTVV.